This T cell receptor (beta chain) was documented in a study of neurological immune-mediated disorders. 5'RACE generated cDNA with 10-nucleotide random UMIs. One entry per CDR3 protein results from TCRdb running MiXCR on the 5' RACE reads. This table has about 25,000 distinct CDR3 sequences, 3.3% appearing once. Germline CDR1 reads SEHNR; CDR2 reads FQNEAQ (reference sequence). V was trimmed by 5 bases and J by 3 bases, leaving 10 bases between them. CDR3 length equals 14 residues. There are many counts of this clonotype. The V gene is TRBV7-9, the J gene TRBJ1-4, with TRBD1 as a possible D gene (5 bases). The origin of this receptor is a woman aged 25-40 years with multiple sclerosis. Material: PBMCs. The CDR3 coding sequence is TGTGCCAGCAGCCAGCAGGGATCTAATGAAAAACTGTTTTTT. Its protein product is CASSQQGSNEKLFF.